These 27 T cell receptor beta chains were all obtained from the same sample, sequenced in a study of blood T cell repertoires in COVID-19. The repertoire was sequenced with immunoSEQ multiplex PCR; TCRdb's copy has only in-frame clones and lacks some. The table records some 190,000 clones, 80% of them present only once. The sample was PBMCs or T cells enriched from blood (not recorded which). All receptors derive from a man in his fifties or sixties who had been exposed to COVID-19.

The chain uses TRBV5-1 and TRBJ2-1, with TRBD2 matching over 13 bases. The CDR3 has 16 residues. V shed 4 bases, J shed 8 bases, and the junction held 9 bases outside the gene matches. Germline V gene lookup returns CDR1 SGHRS and CDR2 YFSETQ. Here the CDR3 reads CASSLLAGGPAHEQFF. The CDR3 region has the DNA TGCGCCAGCAGCCTACTAGCGGGAGGGCCGGCCCATGAGCAGTTCTTC.

This chain connects TRBV2 to TRBJ2-2; D may be TRBD2 (7 bases). The ends were cut back, 4 bases at V and 4 bases at J, with 10 bases in the middle. The germline V gene has CDR1 SNHLY and CDR2 FYNNEI. This CDR3 has 14 residues. The CDR3 DNA reads as TGTGCCAGCAGTGTGGGGGGGGCCACCGGGGAGCTGTTTTTT. It codes for CASSVGGATGELFF.

The V call is TRBV5-1, the J call TRBJ2-2; tentatively, D is TRBD2 (5 bases). Germline V lookup: CDR1 SGHRS, CDR2 YFSETQ. This CDR3 has 15 amino acids. V gave up 6 bases and J gave up 3 bases, with 15 bases separating them. The CDR3, as DNA: TGCGCCAGCAAAGCCTTGGAGGAGGACACCGGGGAGCTGTTTTTT. Its protein product is CASKALEEDTGELFF.

This clone has more than one count but fewer than ten. This chain links TRBV7-2 with TRBJ2-2; D is ambiguous. Germline V gene sequence: CDR1 SGHTA, CDR2 FQGNSA. Trimming shortened V by 1 base and J by 6 bases, and 9 bases separated the two germline ends. There are 14 residues in the CDR3. CDR3 in DNA: TGTGCCAGCAGCTTAGAACTGGTGCCCGGGGAGCTGTTTTTT. Translation gives CASSLELVPGELFF.

The V call is TRBV5-1, the J call TRBJ2-2, with D possibly being TRBD1 (5 bases). CDR1 and CDR2 from the germline V gene are SGHRS and YFSETQ. CDR3 length: 17 amino acids. The ends were cut back, 6 bases at V and 4 bases at J, with 22 bases in the middle. The CDR3 DNA is TGCGCCAGCACCCAATCCCCTTCTCAGGGAAGCACCGGGGAGCTGTTTTTT. Its translation: CASTQSPSQGSTGELFF.

J is TRBJ1-1 and V is TRBV11-3; the D is unclear. CDR3 length: 15 amino acids. Trimming took 0 bases from V and 0 from J, leaving 8 bases between them. Germline V gene lookup returns CDR1 SGHNT and CDR2 YENEEA. The CDR3 loop reads CASSLDNRVNTEAFF. As DNA, the CDR3 is TGTGCCAGCAGCTTAGACAACAGAGTGAACACTGAAGCTTTCTTT.

The chain employs TRBV4-2 and TRBJ1-1; D may be TRBD1 (5 bases). Germline values: CDR1 LGHNA, CDR2 YNFKEQ. Trimming took off 0 bases at V and 1 base at J, with 12 bases between the two ends. This CDR3 has 16 residues. The CDR3 sequence is CASSQDSGTWNTEAFF. In DNA form, the CDR3 reads TGTGCCAGCAGCCAAGATTCGGGGACTTGGAACACTGAAGCTTTCTTT.

The V gene is TRBV6-5, the J gene TRBJ1-6, with D possibly matching TRBD1 (5 bases). The CDR3 runs to 13 residues. V lost 5 bases and J 9 bases, leaving 11 bases between the germline ends. CDR1 and CDR2 (germline): MNHEY, SVGAGI. DNA for the CDR3: TGTGCCAGCAGTCACTTAGGGGTTTCACCCCTCCACTTT. It codes for CASSHLGVSPLHF.

The J gene is TRBJ2-3, the V gene TRBV27, with TRBD2 matching 14 bases. Looked up from germline, CDR1 is MNHEY and CDR2 is SMNVEV (reference sequence). The CDR3 is 16 residues long. The V segment lost 5 bases and the J segment 4 bases; nucleotides outside the gene matches: 5. The CDR3 DNA follows: TGTGCCAGCAGTAGCTCGGGACTAGCGGGAGCAGATACGCAGTATTTT. This encodes CASSSSGLAGADTQYF.

The CDR3 coding sequence is TGTGCCAGCACAGGACAGGGTCCATACGAGCAGTACTTC. It encodes CASTGQGPYEQYF. The rearrangement uses TRBV2 and TRBJ2-7; TRBD1 matches 8 bases. From germline, CDR1 is SNHLY and CDR2 FYNNEI. The CDR3 contains 13 residues. The V gene end was trimmed by 7 bases and the J gene end by 4 bases; junction bases not matched to a gene: 6.

This clone was found a few times. V is TRBV5-4 and J is TRBJ2-1; 13 bases agree with TRBD2. Germline V gives CDR1 SGHNT, CDR2 YYREEE (reference sequence). This CDR3 contains 17 residues. V shed 4 bases and J 4 bases; nucleotides not matched to a gene: 8. The CDR3 protein is CASSQGRTSGGYNEQFF. DNA of the CDR3: TGTGCCAGCAGCCAAGGGCGGACTAGCGGGGGATACAATGAGCAGTTCTTC.

This sequence joins TRBV7-2 and TRBJ2-3; TRBD2 agrees at 8 bases. This CDR3 has 15 residues. Germline V gene data show CDR1 as SGHTA and CDR2 as FQGNSA. V was clipped by 4 bases and J by 4 bases; unmatched bases: 7. The DNA for the CDR3 is TGTGCCAGCAGCTACCCTGAAGCGGGAGCAGATACGCAGTATTTT. Translated: CASSYPEAGADTQYF.

The chain links TRBV19 to TRBJ1-1; possibly TRBD1 for D (5 bases). The germline gives CDR1 LNHDA, CDR2 SQIVND (reference sequence). This CDR3 has 13 amino acids. Trimming removed 5 bases at V and 5 bases at J, with 12 bases between. The CDR3 DNA follows: TGTGCCAGTAGTTATGGGGGGAGGACTGAAGCTTTCTTT. The encoded protein is CASSYGGRTEAFF.

The V gene is TRBV10-2, the J gene TRBJ1-6, with 10 bases lining up with TRBD1. This CDR3 has 14 residues. The germline gives CDR1 WSHSY, CDR2 SAAADI. V was pared by 8 bases and J by 7 bases, with 5 bases of the junction left unmatched. The CDR3 reads CASGQGQGNSPLHF. CDR3 sequence (DNA): TGCGCCAGCGGTCAGGGACAGGGGAATTCACCCCTCCACTTT.

The CDR3 nucleotides read TGTGCCAGCACCGTAAGTGGCTACGGGGGTGGCTACACCTTC. Translation gives CASTVSGYGGGYTF. The V call is TRBV28, the J call TRBJ1-2, with D possibly TRBD1 on 5 matching bases. The CDR3 extends over 14 amino acids. Germline CDR1 and CDR2: MDHEN and SYDVKM. Trimming pared 7 bases from V and 7 bases from J, leaving 19 bases between.

The chain has TRBV7-2 and TRBJ2-1; 10 nucleotides align to TRBD2. The CDR3 sequence is 16 residues long. The V gene's germline CDR1 is SGHTA and CDR2 FQGNSA. Germline trimming cut 5 bases from V and 4 bases from J; bases unmatched to any gene: 8. The chain's CDR3 is CASSPPSSGGYNEQFF. The CDR3 coding sequence is TGTGCCAGCAGCCCCCCCAGTAGCGGGGGGTACAATGAGCAGTTCTTC.

The rearrangement joins TRBV10-1 to TRBJ2-7; tentatively, D is TRBD2 (6 bases). CDR1 and CDR2 from the germline V gene are WNHNN and SYGVQD (reference sequence). V was cut by 5 bases and J by 4 bases, with 15 bases left in between. The CDR3 covers 14 residues. This CDR3 reads CASSPSGTVYEQYF. CDR3 sequence (DNA): TGCGCCAGCAGTCCTTCTGGGACTGTGTACGAGCAGTACTTC.

This rearrangement joins TRBV29-1 to TRBJ2-3; tentative D call: TRBD2 (5 bases). V lost 4 bases and J lost 4, with 9 bases in between. The CDR3 is 12 amino acids. Germline V gives CDR1 SQVTM, CDR2 ANQGSEA. In DNA, the CDR3 is TGCAGCGTTGTAACCGGGGCAGATACGCAGTATTTT. This translates into CSVVTGADTQYF.

This chain connects TRBV30 to TRBJ1-2; 9 bases line up with TRBD1. This CDR3 region has 14 residues. Per the germline V gene, CDR1 is GTSNPN and CDR2 is SVGIG (reference sequence). The V gene end was trimmed by 1 base and the J gene end by 5 bases; junction bases not matched to a gene: 5. In nucleotides, the CDR3 is TGTGCCTGGAGTGACAGGGGGCTTCGGTATGGCTACACCTTC. This gives the protein CAWSDRGLRYGYTF.

This chain uses TRBV30 with TRBJ1-1, with 9 bases matching TRBD1. J lost 3 bases, V lost 5 bases, and 4 bases had no gene match. Germline V gene lookup returns CDR1 GTSNPN and CDR2 SVGIG (reference sequence). The CDR3 sequence is 13 residues long. CDR3 DNA sequence: TGTGCCTGGGGGGACAGGGCGGACACTGAAGCTTTCTTT. This sequence encodes CAWGDRADTEAFF.

This clone was detected only a few times. The CDR3 loop is CASSEGAGNGANVLTF. The CDR3 region has the DNA TGTGCCAGCAGTGAAGGGGCAGGGAATGGGGCCAACGTCCTGACTTTC. The rearrangement uses TRBV6-4 and TRBJ2-6; tentatively, D is TRBD1 (5 bases). The CDR3 is 16 amino acids. Germline CDR1 is MRHNA and CDR2 is SNTAGT. V dropped 3 bases and J dropped 3 bases, with 12 bases sitting between them.

This sequence joins TRBV28 and TRBJ2-7, with TRBD2 identical over 14 bases. V lost 6 bases to trimming and J lost 4 bases; unmatched junction nucleotides: 8. The length of the CDR3 is 16 residues. Germline loops: CDR1 MDHEN, CDR2 SYDVKM. Here the CDR3 reads CASSRGLAGVRYEQYF. The CDR3 nucleotides are TGTGCCAGCAGCCGGGGACTAGCGGGAGTTCGGTACGAGCAGTACTTC. Looking up the rest from reference TRBV28 and TRBJ2-7 gives the full variable domain: DVKVTQSSRYLVKRTGEKVFLECVQDMDHENMFWYRQDPGLGLRLIYFSYDVKMKEKGDIPEGYSVSREKKERFSLILESASTNQTSMYLCASSRGLAGVRYEQYFGPGTRLTVT.

The chain uses TRBV18 and TRBJ2-2; 11 nucleotides line up with TRBD2. J gave up 4 bases and V 4 bases, and 5 bases lay outside the gene matches. The CDR3 has 16 amino acids. Germline V gene sequence: CDR1 KGHSH, CDR2 LQKENI. The CDR3 DNA is TGTGCCAGCTCACAAGCCGGGACTAGCGGCACCGGGGAGCTGTTTTTT. Protein sequence: CASSQAGTSGTGELFF.

At least ten counts were recorded for this clone. This rearrangement joins TRBV24-1 to TRBJ2-1; 14 nucleotides line up with TRBD2. The CDR3 loop spans 18 amino acids. CDR1 and CDR2 (germline): KGHDR, SFDVKD. The V gene end was trimmed by 5 bases and the J gene end by 5 bases; junction bases not matched to a gene: 10. CDR3: CATSALRTSGGTHNEQFF. For the CDR3, the DNA is TGTGCCACCAGTGCCCTACGGACTAGCGGGGGGACCCACAATGAGCAGTTCTTC.

This CDR3 is CASSTTAQGVEQFF. The CDR3 DNA follows: TGTGCCAGCAGTACTACCGCCCAGGGGGTTGAGCAGTTCTTC. The gene calls are TRBV2 and TRBJ2-1; TRBD1 agrees at 7 bases. Germline V lookup: CDR1 SNHLY, CDR2 FYNNEI. The CDR3 has 14 amino acids. Losses at the gene ends were 5 bases for V and 9 bases for J; bases not matched to a gene: 10.

This clone turned up a few times. The gene calls are TRBV27 and TRBJ1-5; D unclear. Germline V gene sequence: CDR1 MNHEY, CDR2 SMNVEV (reference sequence). There are 14 residues in the CDR3. Trimming took 5 bases from V and 2 from J, leaving 10 bases between them. CDR3 sequence: CASSPRYGNQPQHF. CDR3 in DNA: TGTGCCAGCAGTCCCCGGTACGGCAATCAGCCCCAGCATTTT.

The chain employs TRBV30 and TRBJ1-4, with D tentatively TRBD1 (5 bases). CDR1 GTSNPN and CDR2 SVGIG come from the germline V gene (reference sequence). CDR3 length: 13 residues. V gave up 2 bases and J gave up 8 bases, with 12 bases separating them. CDR3 protein: CAWSYGGEEKLFF. CDR3 sequence (DNA): TGTGCCTGGAGTTATGGGGGGGAGGAAAAACTGTTTTTT.